The rows below give T cell receptor beta chains drawn from one sample of a study of cytomegalovirus exposure and HLA in healthy donors. Profiling relied on immunoSEQ multiplex PCR, and the TCRdb table lists in-frame clones only, not all of them. The sample has around 230,000 clones, 75% to 80% seen once. The sample was PBMCs. Every receptor here comes from a male donor in good health and CMV-seronegative. Each CDR3 is given with its conserved first and last residue. Fields, in order: CDR3 length, D gene, V gene, clone size, J gene, CDR3 DNA, CDR3 protein. The D gene is left open where the match is weak. The size entry is marked missing in some rows and otherwise reads once, few, many or a size class.

>12|-|TRBV28|-|TRBJ1-1
TGTGCCAGCAGTTACCGCCGGGGTGAAGCTTTCTTT
CASSYRRGEAFF
>14|TRBD2|TRBV11-1|-|TRBJ2-3
TGTGCCAGCAGCCGCGGGGGGCGCACAGATACGCAGTATTTT
CASSRGGRTDTQYF
>14|TRBD2|TRBV28|-|TRBJ2-2
TGTGCCAGCAGGCTGGGACTAGCGGCCCGGGAGCTGTTTTTT
CASRLGLAARELFF
>11|-|TRBV19|few|TRBJ1-1
TGTGCCAGCCGGAGTCACACTGAAGCTTTCTTT
CASRSHTEAFF
>12|-|TRBV15|-|TRBJ2-5
TGTGCCACCAGCAGAGCCCGGGAGACCCAGTACTTC
CATSRARETQYF
>14|TRBD1|TRBV5-1|few|TRBJ2-3
TGCGCCAGCAGCCCGGGACAGGTAGGAGATACGCAGTATTTT
CASSPGQVGDTQYF
>13|TRBD1|TRBV13|-|TRBJ1-1
TGTGCCAGCAGCTTAGGCGGGACAGGGGACGCTTTCTTT
CASSLGGTGDAFF
>14|-|TRBV5-8|-|TRBJ2-6
TGTGCCAGCAGCTTGCCGGGTGGGGCCAACGTCCTGACTTTC
CASSLPGGANVLTF
>15|-|TRBV11-3|-|TRBJ2-7
TGTGCCAGCAGCCAGGGCTTGGGCGAACCACTCGAGCAGTACTTC
CASSQGLGEPLEQYF
>16|-|TRBV5-1|-|TRBJ2-1
TGCGCCAGCAGCTTGGACAGGGCACACTCCTACAATGAGCAGTTCTTC
CASSLDRAHSYNEQFF
>13|-|TRBV5-1|-|TRBJ1-1
TGCGCCAGCACCAAAACAGGGTTCACTGAAGCTTTCTTT
CASTKTGFTEAFF
>15|TRBD1|TRBV6-1|-|TRBJ2-7
TGTGCCAGCAGTGTACCGGGACAGGACTCCTACGAGCAGTACTTC
CASSVPGQDSYEQYF
>14|-|TRBV5-1|few|TRBJ2-7
TGCGCCAGCAGCTGGGGGACACTTTCTTGGGAGCAGTACTTC
CASSWGTLSWEQYF
>16|TRBD2|TRBV7-8|-|TRBJ2-5
TGTGCCAGCAGCTTAGCAGGTCAGGGAGGGAGAGAGACCCAGTACTTC
CASSLAGQGGRETQYF
>16|TRBD1|TRBV7-9|-|TRBJ2-7
TGTGCCAGCAGCTTAAGACAGGGCGAAGGGGCCTACGAGCAGTACTTC
CASSLRQGEGAYEQYF
>14|TRBD1|TRBV7-9|-|TRBJ2-5
TGTGCCAGCAGCAAGGGGACAGGGAGGGAGACCCAGTACTTC
CASSKGTGRETQYF
>16|TRBD2|TRBV11-1|-|TRBJ2-2
TGTGCCAGCAGCTTGGTAGCGGGGCTAAACACCGGGGAGCTGTTTTTT
CASSLVAGLNTGELFF
>14|-|TRBV28|-|TRBJ2-7
TGTGCCAGCACCCCGACCGGGTCCACGTACGAGCAGTACTTC
CASTPTGSTYEQYF
>15|-|TRBV28|-|TRBJ1-2
TGTGCCAGCAGTTTTGGGGGCAACGATAACTATGGCTACACCTTC
CASSFGGNDNYGYTF